Listed below are T cell receptor beta chains from one sample, sequenced in a study of T cell repertoires in cytomegalovirus infection. Antigens of these TCRs are unknown. Via MiXCR, TCRdb re-called the reads, giving one row per CDR3 protein. The sample yields 450,000 to 600,000 distinct CDR3 sequences, 30% to 40% seen once. The sequencing used cultured PBMCs, collected from culture after CMV antigen stimulation. The receptors derive from a human donor in good health (CMV status not recorded). Some clones in this sample may be carry-over from other donors' samples. Each CDR3 is given with its conserved first and last residue. D genes are given only for firm matches. Expanded clones are given a class, and other clones once, few, many or no size at all.

>TRBJ1-6|TRBD1|TRBV7-2|NA
TGTGCCAGCAGTTCCGGACAGGGGGCACGGAATTCACCCCTCCACTTT
CASSSGQGARNSPLHF
>TRBJ2-1|TRBD2|TRBV28|NA
TGTGCCAGCAGTTCACCCAGCGGGAGCGGCAATGAGCAGTTCTTC
CASSSPSGSGNEQFF
>TRBJ2-2|TRBD1|TRBV5-1|NA
TGCGCCAGCAGCTTGCTGGGACAGGAAACCGGGGAGCTGTTTTTT
CASSLLGQETGELFF
>TRBJ2-1|TRBD2|TRBV7-6|many
TGTGCCAGCAGCCGACTAGCGGGTGCCTACAATGAGCAGTTCTTC
CASSRLAGAYNEQFF
>TRBJ1-1|TRBD1|TRBV4-1|NA
TGCGCCAGCAGCCAAGAGCGGGTGACAGGGCCCGAAGAAGCTTTCTTT
CASSQERVTGPEEAFF
>TRBJ2-5|NA|TRBV5-5|NA
TGTGCCAGCAGCTGGGGTTTAGCGGCTCGGGAGACCCAGTACTTC
CASSWGLAARETQYF
>TRBJ2-1|NA|TRBV12-3/TRBV12-4|few
TGTGCCAGCAGGGAGACCTACAATGAGCAGTTCTTC
CASRETYNEQFF
>TRBJ1-6|NA|TRBV5-1|NA
TGCGCCAGCAGCTTGAGCAGGGGTCGCTACGGGGCCCTCCACTTT
CASSLSRGRYGALHF
>TRBJ2-7|NA|TRBV28|NA
TGTGCCAGCAGTGGCGGGGAGTCCTACGAGCAGTACTTC
CASSGGESYEQYF
>TRBJ1-2|NA|TRBV28|NA
TGTGCCAGCAGTTTACGGGCGGAGTATGGCTACACCTTC
CASSLRAEYGYTF
>TRBJ1-3|NA|TRBV4-1|NA
TGCGCCAGCAGCCAAGGCAGTCCCGGATCTGGAAACACCATATATTTT
CASSQGSPGSGNTIYF
>TRBJ1-4|NA|TRBV7-2|many
TGTGCCAGCAGCTCTCTTGGACAGACTACCAATGAAAAACTGTTTTTT
CASSSLGQTTNEKLFF
>TRBJ2-3|NA|TRBV10-3|few
TGTGCCATCAGCGGTACCCCCCGAGGGGTAGATACGCAGTATTTT
CAISGTPRGVDTQYF
>TRBJ2-5|TRBD2|TRBV20-1|NA
TGCAGTGCTGAACTAGCGATGGGAGAGACCCAGTACTTC
CSAELAMGETQYF
>TRBJ1-6|TRBD1|TRBV27|NA
TGTGCCAGCAGACTACAGGGGGGAAATTCACCCCTCCACTTT
CASRLQGGNSPLHF
>TRBJ2-5|TRBD2|TRBV28|NA
TGTGCCAGCACTCCACCTCCGGGGGGGCGAGAGACCCAGTACTTC
CASTPPPGGRETQYF
>TRBJ1-1|NA|TRBV18|NA
TGTGCCAGCTCACCTACCTCCATTAGTGGGACTGAAGCTTTCTTT
CASSPTSISGTEAFF
>TRBJ2-3|NA|TRBV20-1|once
TGCAGTGCTAGAGATAATACGGGGGCGATAGATACGCAGTATTTT
CSARDNTGAIDTQYF